The 31 T cell receptor beta chains listed next were all sequenced from one sample in a study of blood T cell repertoires in COVID-19. The data were produced by immunoSEQ multiplex PCR, yet TCRdb's version contains in-frame clones alone and is incomplete. The sample lists about 160,000 clones, more than 75% occurring once. Sequences were obtained from peripheral blood. The receptors here all came from a man aged 35-49 years with acute or convalescent COVID-19.

The chain is built from TRBV7-9 and TRBJ1-2; the match to TRBD1 covers 7 bases. V was clipped by 5 bases and J by 0 bases; unmatched bases: 6. The CDR3 consists of 15 residues. Germline loops: CDR1 SEHNR, CDR2 FQNEAQ (reference sequence). In DNA form, the CDR3 reads TGTGCCAGCAGCGGGGGACAGTCTTCTAACTATGGCTACACCTTC. Translating it yields CASSGGQSSNYGYTF.

The chain combines TRBV6-6 with TRBJ2-2; maybe TRBD1 (5 bases). The CDR3 contains 13 residues. Trimming left V 6 bases short and J 3 bases short, with 8 bases between. Germline-derived CDR1 and CDR2 are MNHNY and SVGAGI (reference sequence). The CDR3, as DNA: TGTGCCAGCAGACCAGGGTACACCGGGGAGCTGTTTTTT. Translated: CASRPGYTGELFF.

In DNA, the CDR3 is TGTGCCAGTAGTATCCGGGACAGGGGAGGCTATGGCTACACCTTC. Residues: CASSIRDRGGYGYTF. The chain has TRBV19 and TRBJ1-2, with 10 positions matching TRBD1. The J segment lost 4 bases and the V segment lost 3 bases, leaving 5 bases of the junction unmatched. The CDR3 runs to 15 residues. The V gene's germline CDR1 is LNHDA and CDR2 SQIVND (reference sequence).

The genes are TRBV6-5 and TRBJ2-7, with TRBD2 identical over 7 bases. The CDR3 is 14 amino acids. The germline gives CDR1 MNHEY, CDR2 SVGAGI. V lost 6 bases to trimming and J lost 2 bases; unmatched junction nucleotides: 7. The CDR3 DNA reads as TGTGCCAGCAGAACCCTAGCGGCCCCCTACGAGCAGTACTTC. This sequence encodes CASRTLAAPYEQYF.

This clone was observed once. The V call is TRBV4-1, the J call TRBJ2-3, with TRBD2 identical over 8 bases. Germline V gives CDR1 MGHRA, CDR2 YSYEKL. This CDR3 is 16 amino acids long. The ends lost 0 bases at V and 3 bases at J; junction bases unmatched: 5. The CDR3 DNA follows: TGCGCCAGCAGCCAAGACCTAGCGGGCCGTACAGATACGCAGTATTTT. Its protein is CASSQDLAGRTDTQYF.

The genes are TRBV7-3 and TRBJ2-6; a weak D match, TRBD1 (6 bases). Germline V gene lookup returns CDR1 SGHTA and CDR2 FQGTGA. V was pared by 2 bases and J by 7 bases, with 15 bases between. The CDR3 contains 16 residues. In DNA, the CDR3 is TGTGCCAGCAGCTTATCAGGGCAGGGGCGAGCCAACGTCCTGACTTTC. Translating it yields CASSLSGQGRANVLTF. The whole variable domain, filled in from reference TRBV7-3 and TRBJ2-6, reads GAGVSQTPSNKVTEKGKYVELRCDPISGHTALYWYRQSLGQGPEFLIYFQGTGAADDSGLPNDRFFAVRPEGSVSTLKIQRTERGDSAVYLCASSLSGQGRANVLTFGAGSRLTVL.

The J gene is TRBJ1-2, the V gene TRBV3-1 (or the pseudogene TRBV3-2); D call uncertain. CDR3 length: 13 amino acids. Trimming cost V 3 bases and J 4 bases, with 9 bases left between them. Germline assignment: CDR1 LGHDT and CDR2 YNNKEL (reference sequence). CDR3 region: CASSHGGIYGYTF. The CDR3 bases are TGTGCCAGCAGCCACGGCGGTATCTATGGCTACACCTTC.

V is TRBV4-2 and J is TRBJ2-3, with D maybe TRBD2 (7 bases). The V gene lost 1 base and the J gene lost 1 base, with 15 bases spanning the gap. In germline, CDR1 is LGHNA, CDR2 YNFKEQ. This CDR3 is built from 17 residues. The CDR3 sequence: CASSQGRGGPGTDTQYF. The CDR3 DNA sequence: TGTGCCAGCAGCCAAGGGAGGGGGGGCCCTGGCACAGATACGCAGTATTTT.

The V call is TRBV9, the J call TRBJ2-3; TRBD2 is a possible D gene (6 bases). The CDR3 is made up of 14 amino acids. Trimming removed 1 base from V and 4 bases from J, with 10 bases in between. Germline CDR1 SGDLS, CDR2 YYNGEE. CDR3 bases: TGTGCCAGCAGCGTATCCGGGGGTTCAGATACGCAGTATTTT. Translation gives CASSVSGGSDTQYF.

This clone was picked up one time. This chain uses TRBV7-2 with TRBJ1-1, with D unclear. The germline CDR1 and CDR2 sequences are SGHTA and FQGNSA. CDR3 length: 13 residues. Trimming took 2 bases from V and 5 from J, leaving 9 bases between them. The CDR3 coding sequence is TGTGCCAGCAGCTTAAGAAGGAGTACTGAAGCTTTCTTT. Its protein is CASSLRRSTEAFF. Full variable domain (missing parts from reference TRBV7-2 and TRBJ1-1): GAGVSQSPSNKVTEKGKDVELRCDPISGHTALYWYRQSLGQGLEFLIYFQGNSAPDKSGLPSDRFSAERTGGSVSTLTIQRTQQEDSAVYLCASSLRRSTEAFFGQGTRLTVV.

The V gene is TRBV25-1, the J gene TRBJ1-2; tentatively, D is TRBD1 (6 bases). V lost 7 bases to trimming and J lost 1 base, with 10 bases between them. Germline-derived CDR1 and CDR2 are MGHDK and SYGVNS. The CDR3 has 13 amino acids. The CDR3 nucleotides are TGTGCCAGCATCCCGGACAGTAACTATGGCTACACCTTC. It codes for CASIPDSNYGYTF.

The table lists this clone with a count of one. This chain links TRBV5-1 with TRBJ1-2; D is possibly TRBD1 (5 bases). The CDR3 is 14 residues long. V gave up 4 bases and J gave up 4 bases, with 14 bases separating them. Germline values: CDR1 SGHRS, CDR2 YFSETQ. The CDR3 coding sequence is TGCGCCAGCAGCCCGGGTGGGGGGTCCTATGGCTACACCTTC. This translates into CASSPGGGSYGYTF.

The CDR3 is CAISQTWTYEQYF. DNA for the CDR3: TGTGCCATCAGTCAGACATGGACTTACGAGCAGTACTTC. This chain connects TRBV10-3 to TRBJ2-7, with a possible D match to TRBD2 (5 bases). CDR1 and CDR2 (germline): ENHRY, SYGVKD. This CDR3 contains 13 residues. The ends were cut back, 5 bases at V and 4 bases at J, with 12 bases in the middle.

The J gene is TRBJ1-1, the V gene TRBV6-1; D might be TRBD1 (5 bases). The germline CDR1 and CDR2 sequences are MNHNS and SASEGT. Trimming shortened V by 0 bases and J by 5 bases, and 13 bases separated the two germline ends. This CDR3 has 15 residues. The CDR3: CASSEAPGLRTEAFF. The CDR3 nucleotides are TGTGCCAGCAGTGAAGCACCGGGACTGAGGACTGAAGCTTTCTTT.

The rearrangement joins TRBV5-1 to TRBJ2-5, with a weak D call TRBD2 (7 bases). This CDR3 region has 18 residues. Germline V lookup: CDR1 SGHRS, CDR2 YFSETQ. Trimming stripped 0 bases from V and 7 bases from J, with 25 bases between. CDR3 loop: CASSLAASGGGIQGTQYF. CDR3 DNA: TGCGCCAGCAGCTTGGCGGCTAGCGGAGGGGGAATCCAGGGGACCCAGTACTTC.

The J gene is TRBJ2-2, the V gene TRBV18; TRBD2 agrees at 7 bases. V shed 6 bases, J shed 4 bases, and the junction held 11 bases outside the gene matches. From germline, CDR1 is KGHSH and CDR2 LQKENI. The CDR3 covers 16 residues. In DNA form, the CDR3 reads TGTGCCAGCTCTCCAGTGATAGCGGGTCCCACCGGGGAGCTGTTTTTT. Its protein product is CASSPVIAGPTGELFF.

This sequence joins TRBV9 and TRBJ1-2; D is unresolved. V was cut by 2 bases and J by 3 bases, with 11 bases left in between. Germline V gene data show CDR1 as SGDLS and CDR2 as YYNGEE. There are 14 residues in the CDR3. This CDR3 is CASSVAREHYGYTF. CDR3 sequence (DNA): TGTGCCAGCAGCGTCGCCCGGGAGCACTATGGCTACACCTTC.

The V gene is TRBV28, the J gene TRBJ2-3, with 9 bases aligning to TRBD1. The CDR3 is 15 residues long. After removal of 3 bases from V and 4 bases from J, the junction contained 5 bases not matched to a gene. The germline V gene has CDR1 MDHEN and CDR2 SYDVKM. CDR3 sequence (DNA): TGTGCCAGCAGTTTGAACAGGGGGCGCCCAGATACGCAGTATTTT. This sequence encodes CASSLNRGRPDTQYF.

The chain recombines TRBV25-1 with TRBJ1-4; D is possibly TRBD1 (5 bases). CDR1 is MGHDK and CDR2 is SYGVNS in the germline V gene. V was trimmed by 1 base and J by 8 bases, leaving 14 bases between them. This CDR3 spans 15 amino acids. CDR3: CASSESTGLLEKLFF. For the CDR3, the DNA is TGTGCCAGCAGTGAATCCACAGGTTTGTTGGAAAAACTGTTTTTT. The variable domain in full, with the rest retrieved from reference TRBV25-1 and TRBJ1-4, is EADIYQTPRYLVIGTGKKITLECSQTMGHDKMYWYQQDPGMELHLIHYSYGVNSTEKGDLSSESTVSRIRTEHFPLTLESARPSHTSQYLCASSESTGLLEKLFFGSGTQLSVL.

V usage is TRBV7-3 and J usage is TRBJ2-5, with 9 bases lining up with TRBD2. The CDR3 runs 16 residues. J lost 1 base, V lost 5 bases, and 8 bases had no gene match. CDR1 SGHTA and CDR2 FQGTGA come from the germline V gene. This CDR3 is CASSPSGGGAQETQYF. For the CDR3, the DNA is TGTGCCAGCAGCCCCTCAGGCGGGGGGGCCCAAGAGACCCAGTACTTC.

The rearrangement uses TRBV4-3 and TRBJ2-3; perhaps TRBD2 as D (7 bases). Germline-derived CDR1 and CDR2 are LGHNA and YSLEER. Trimming removed 4 bases at V and 5 bases at J, with 16 bases between. CDR3 length: 15 amino acids. CDR3 coding DNA: TGCGCCAGCAGCCTGTCGGGGGGCCAGGGAGATACGCAGTATTTT. It specifies CASSLSGGQGDTQYF.

The chain recombines TRBV2 with TRBJ2-1; a possible D gene is TRBD2 (6 bases). Germline CDR1 SNHLY, CDR2 FYNNEI. The ends were cut back, 7 bases at V and 8 bases at J, with 21 bases in the middle. The length of the CDR3 is 15 residues. CDR3 in DNA: TGTGCCAGCACCTCGTATGGGCGGGGTTTCGATGAGCAGTTCTTC. Translating gives CASTSYGRGFDEQFF.

The gene calls are TRBV15 and TRBJ2-1, with TRBD2 matching over 9 bases. CDR1 and CDR2 (germline): LNHNV, YYDKDF (reference sequence). V trimming: 5 bases; J trimming: 7 bases; junction bases outside the gene matches: 12. CDR3 length: 16 amino acids. The DNA for the CDR3 is TGTGCCACCAGCGGCGGGGCGGGGGGGGCCAATAATGAGCAGTTCTTC. Protein: CATSGGAGGANNEQFF. Combining the CDR3 with reference TRBV15 and TRBJ2-1 gives the whole variable domain DAMVIQNPRYQVTQFGKPVTLSCSQTLNHNVMYWYQQKSSQAPKLLFHYYDKDFNNEADTPDNFQSRRPNTSFCFLDIRSPGLGDTAMYLCATSGGAGGANNEQFFGPGTRLTVL.

This rearrangement joins TRBV19 to TRBJ1-2, with 9 bases identical to TRBD1. In germline, CDR1 is LNHDA, CDR2 SQIVND (reference sequence). CDR3 length: 14 residues. The V and J ends lost 6 bases and 1 base, in that order; junction bases with no gene match: 3. In nucleotides, the CDR3 is TGTGCCAGTAGCGGACAGGGGCTTAACTATGGCTACACCTTC. It translates to CASSGQGLNYGYTF.

The rearrangement uses TRBV5-1 and TRBJ2-7, with 7 bases aligning to TRBD1. V was clipped by 4 bases and J by 1 base; unmatched bases: 8. The CDR3 loop spans 15 amino acids. The germline gives CDR1 SGHRS, CDR2 YFSETQ. DNA for the CDR3: TGCGCCAGCAGCGCGGATCCGGGACAGTCCTACGAGCAGTACTTC. It specifies CASSADPGQSYEQYF. The variable domain in full, with the rest retrieved from reference TRBV5-1 and TRBJ2-7, is KAGVTQTPRYLIKTRGQQVTLSCSPISGHRSVSWYQQTPGQGLQFLFEYFSETQRNKGNFPGRFSGRQFSNSRSEMNVSTLELGDSALYLCASSADPGQSYEQYFGPGTRLTVT.

V gene TRBV27 combines with J gene TRBJ1-1; 10 bases agree with TRBD1. The CDR3 contains 16 residues. CDR1 is MNHEY and CDR2 is SMNVEV in the germline V gene (reference sequence). The V segment lost 8 bases and the J segment 0 bases; nucleotides outside the gene matches: 9. The CDR3 region has the DNA TGTGCCAGCCGGGACAGGGGTCGGATAATGAACACTGAAGCTTTCTTT. It translates to CASRDRGRIMNTEAFF.

V is TRBV7-2 and J is TRBJ2-5; D possibly corresponds to TRBD2 (6 bases). V shed 1 base and J shed 9 bases, with 15 bases lying between them. The germline V gene encodes CDR1 SGHTA and CDR2 FQGNSA. This CDR3 is 14 amino acids long. The CDR3 bases are TGTGCCAGCAGCTTAGAAATGAGCCCGGGGGCCCAGTACTTC. Translated: CASSLEMSPGAQYF. Full variable domain (missing parts from reference TRBV7-2 and TRBJ2-5): GAGVSQSPSNKVTEKGKDVELRCDPISGHTALYWYRQSLGQGLEFLIYFQGNSAPDKSGLPSDRFSAERTGGSVSTLTIQRTQQEDSAVYLCASSLEMSPGAQYFGPGTRLLVL.

This chain links TRBV13 with TRBJ2-2; D uncertain. The CDR3 has 16 amino acids. Per germline, CDR1 PRHDT and CDR2 FYEKMQ (reference sequence). Trimming removed 0 bases from V and 4 bases from J, with 12 bases in between. The CDR3 DNA reads as TGTGCCAGCAGCTTAGGTGCGAAGAGATCCACCGGGGAGCTGTTTTTT. The encoded protein is CASSLGAKRSTGELFF. The whole variable domain, remainder taken from reference TRBV13 and TRBJ2-2, is AAGVIQSPRHLIKEKRETATLKCYPIPRHDTVYWYQQGPGQDPQFLISFYEKMQSDKGSIPDRFSAQQFSDYHSELNMSSLELGDSALYFCASSLGAKRSTGELFFGEGSRLTVL.

V gene TRBV11-2 combines with J gene TRBJ1-4; D is undetermined. Trimming shortened V by 5 bases and J by 8 bases, and 15 bases separated the two germline ends. This CDR3 has 14 amino acids. Germline V lookup: CDR1 SGHAT, CDR2 FQNNGV. The CDR3 spells CASSQSTGLEKLFF. The CDR3 DNA reads TGTGCCAGCAGCCAAAGCACTGGGCTCGAAAAACTGTTTTTT.

This clone was recorded only once. This chain connects TRBV5-1 to TRBJ1-5; D gene ambiguous. Germline lookup yields CDR1 SGHRS and CDR2 YFSETQ. CDR3 size: 15 residues. V gave up 4 bases and J gave up 6 bases, with 17 bases separating them. The CDR3 reads CASSQNAESGQPQHF. CDR3 nucleotide sequence: TGCGCCAGCAGCCAGAATGCTGAATCGGGTCAGCCCCAGCATTTT.

This clone has just one count. This sequence joins TRBV12-3 or TRBV12-4 and TRBJ2-7, with a weak D call TRBD1 (5 bases). The V end lost 6 bases, the J end lost 2 bases, and 8 bases lay between the germline ends. The CDR3 spans 12 residues. CDR3 sequence (DNA): TGTGCCAGCAGATTGGACACCTACGAGCAGTACTTC. Protein sequence: CASRLDTYEQYF.